This T cell receptor beta chain is from a study of low-dose radiotherapy and immunotherapy resistance in tumors. This clonotype has at least ten counts. The CDR3 has 14 amino acids. CDR1 and CDR2 from the germline V gene are DFQATT and SNEGSKA (reference sequence). Trimming removed 2 bases from V and 0 bases from J, with 9 bases in between. As to time point: after trial treatment. Treatment specified: LDRT plus nivolumab, ipilimumab, low-dose cyclophosphamide and aspirin (RACIN trial). The donors' regimen was nivolumab, ipilimumab, aspirin, low-dose cyclophosphamide and low-dose radiotherapy. The patients who were eligible all carried advanced solid tumors that lacked tumor-infiltrating lymphocytes, meaning the tumors were TIL-negative. Primers used for first-strand cDNA, a TRAV- and TRBV-specific set, covered both alpha and beta chains. It was with a constant-region primer and a V-primer adapter that TCRs were amplified over around 18 PCR cycles. It was by in vitro transcription that isolated mRNA was amplified. In TCRdb, the reads were re-called with MiXCR into one record per CDR3 protein. This table holds about 97,000 distinct CDR3 sequences, less than 25% found once.

This chain connects TRBV20-1 to TRBJ2-3; unclear D gene. This material consisted of PBMCs, taken after low-dose radiotherapy plus immunotherapy. This TCR derives from a male donor with prostate cancer. The CDR3 nucleotides read TGCAGTGCTAGATCCAGCCTCAGCACAGATACGCAGTATTTT. Protein: CSARSSLSTDTQYF.